Listed below are T cell receptor beta chains from one sample, sequenced in a study of T cell responses to AZD1222 COVID-19 vaccine. The repertoire was sequenced with immunoSEQ multiplex PCR; TCRdb's copy has only in-frame clones and lacks some. The repertoire holds under 150,000 clones, roughly 90% seen once, with 1.5% to 2% in the top ten. This sample comprised peripheral blood, obtained 28 days after the second AZD1222 dose. The origin of the receptors is an adult who received the AZD1222 COVID-19 vaccine. Each CDR3 is given with its conserved first and last residue. The D gene is left open where the match is weak. Expanded clones get a size class; other rows say once, few or many, or leave the size out.

NA,NA,TRBJ2-7,TRBV24-1,CATKLLEQYF,TGTGCCACCAAGCTGCTTGAGCAGTACTTC
NA,NA,TRBJ2-7,TRBV19,CASSSGGYEQYF,TGTGCCAGTAGCTCCGGGGGATACGAGCAGTACTTC
NA,TRBD2,TRBJ2-2,TRBV4-2,CASSRASGRSLPHMLHTGELFF,TGTGCCAGCAGCCGGGCTAGCGGGAGGTCCCTGCCTCATATGCTTCACACCGGGGAGCTGTTTTTT
NA,TRBD1,TRBJ1-2,TRBV28,CASSPQLGTVGGYTF,TGTGCCAGCAGTCCGCAACTCGGGACAGTGGGTGGCTACACCTTC
NA,NA,TRBJ1-6,TRBV25-1,CASSEGGQSSYNSPLHF,TGTGCCAGCAGTGAAGGGGGACAAAGCTCCTATAATTCACCCCTCCACTTT
NA,NA,TRBJ1-2,TRBV6-6,CASSYGRNNYGYTF,TGTGCCAGCAGTTACGGACGCAACAACTATGGCTACACCTTC
NA,NA,TRBJ1-6,TRBV7-3,CASSPTDRSPLHF,TGTGCCAGCAGCCCTACAGATCGATCACCCCTCCACTTT
NA,NA,TRBJ2-5,TRBV6-5,CASGRAGIEETQYF,TGTGCCAGTGGGCGGGCAGGGATAGAAGAGACCCAGTACTTC
NA,TRBD1,TRBJ1-2,TRBV19,CASSFSTGLLGYTF,TGTGCCAGTAGTTTCTCGACAGGGCTTCTCGGCTACACCTTC
NA,NA,TRBJ1-1,TRBV10-3,CAISDGGMNTEAFF,TGTGCCATCAGTGATGGGGGAATGAACACTGAAGCTTTCTTT
NA,NA,TRBJ1-1,TRBV27,CASSLGRQNTEAFF,TGTGCCAGCAGTTTGGGCAGACAAAACACTGAAGCTTTCTTT
NA,NA,TRBJ2-3,TRBV25-1,CASRSTGSTDTQYF,TGTGCCAGCAGATCGACAGGAAGCACAGATACGCAGTATTTT
NA,NA,TRBJ1-1,TRBV5-4,CASLEDRLNTEAFF,TGTGCCAGCTTGGAAGACAGGCTGAACACTGAAGCTTTCTTT
once,NA,TRBJ2-1,TRBV7-6,CASSLRGRRASYNEQFF,TGTGCCAGCAGCTTAAGAGGGAGGAGGGCCTCCTACAATGAGCAGTTCTTC
NA,TRBD1,TRBJ1-2,TRBV7-2,CASSPSDNRGRGYTF,TGTGCCAGCAGCCCATCTGATAACAGGGGCAGGGGCTACACCTTC
NA,NA,TRBJ1-4,TRBV19,CASSIYASATNEKLFF,TGTGCCAGTAGTATATATGCCAGTGCAACTAATGAAAAACTGTTTTTT
NA,TRBD2,TRBJ2-7,TRBV18,CASSTGLATYEQYF,TGTGCCAGCTCAACGGGACTAGCGACTTACGAGCAGTACTTC
NA,NA,TRBJ1-3,TRBV11-1,CASSLTAKASGNTIYF,TGTGCCAGCAGCTTGACAGCCAAAGCCTCTGGAAACACCATATATTTT